This T cell receptor beta chain was captured by sequencing in a study of T cells after yellow fever vaccination. Germline CDR1 DFQATT, CDR2 SNEGSKA (reference sequence). The CDR3 extends over 14 amino acids. Trimming removed 2 bases at V and 1 base at J, with 10 bases between. There are a few counts of this clonotype. TCRdb itself ran the 5' RACE reads through MiXCR, one entry per CDR3 protein. The sample holds approximately 510,000 distinct CDR3 sequences; around a fifth are singletons and the top ten take about a sixth. This receptor was taken from a man aged 18 to 30 who received the YFV17D yellow fever vaccine. Sample: PBMCs, taken approximately 20 days after the first yellow fever vaccination. The gene calls are TRBV20-1 and TRBJ2-3; tentatively, D is TRBD2 (6 bases). CDR3 sequence: CSARMGEGTDTQYF. CDR3 DNA sequence: TGCAGTGCTAGAATGGGGGAGGGCACAGATACGCAGTATTTT.